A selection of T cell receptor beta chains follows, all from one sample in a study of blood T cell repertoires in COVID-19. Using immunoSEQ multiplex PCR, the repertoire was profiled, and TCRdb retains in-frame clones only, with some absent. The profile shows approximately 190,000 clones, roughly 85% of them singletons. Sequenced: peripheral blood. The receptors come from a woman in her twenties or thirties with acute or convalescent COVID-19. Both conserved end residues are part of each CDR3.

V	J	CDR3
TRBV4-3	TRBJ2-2	CASSQADREGGELFF
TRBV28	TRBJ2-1	CASSQGLRNEQFF
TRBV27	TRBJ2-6	CASSLTSSGANVLTF
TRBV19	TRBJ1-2	CASSSAGGRNGYTF
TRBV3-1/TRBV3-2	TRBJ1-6	CASSKNTGGYPSPLHF
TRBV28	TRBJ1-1	CASSLGARATEAFF
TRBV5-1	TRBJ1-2	CASSLEHGYGYTF
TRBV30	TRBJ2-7	CAWSWEGPYEQYF
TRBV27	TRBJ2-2	CASSFEVNTGELFF
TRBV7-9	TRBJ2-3	CASSSRTSSNLPTDTQYF
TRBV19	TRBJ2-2	CASMGLAGVGTGELFF
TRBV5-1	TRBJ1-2	CASSYDSNYGYTF
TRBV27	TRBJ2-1	CASSFETGVGYNEQFF
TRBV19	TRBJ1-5	CASSTGAQQPQHF
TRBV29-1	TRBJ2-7	CSVQGNEQYF
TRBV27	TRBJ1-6	CASSPTGIAPLHF
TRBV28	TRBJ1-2	CASRTGIGCTF
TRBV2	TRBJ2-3	CASSEGQPVTDTQYF
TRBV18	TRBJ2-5	CASSPLQGALKETQYF
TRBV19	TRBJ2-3	CASSISRVDPDTQYF
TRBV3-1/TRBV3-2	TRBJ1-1	CASSQAGRTEAFF
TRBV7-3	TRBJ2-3	CASSLREEGTQYF
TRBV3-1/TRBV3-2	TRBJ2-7	CASSQGQHGAGIYEQYF
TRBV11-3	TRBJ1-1	CASSLRAGVEAFF